This entry lists 5 T cell receptor beta chains sequenced from one sample in a study of blood T cell repertoires in COVID-19. The table came from immunoSEQ multiplex PCR; TCRdb's copy has only in-frame clones and leaves some out. Counted here are approximately 140,000 clones, roughly four fifths occurring once; the ten biggest clones make up 6% to 7.5%. Sample: peripheral blood. These receptors originate from a human donor in a cohort sampled during active COVID-19.

The chain couples TRBV3-1 (or the pseudogene TRBV3-2) to TRBJ2-7; 10 bases align to TRBD2. Germline CDR1 is LGHDT and CDR2 is YNNKEL (reference sequence). The J segment lost 0 bases and the V segment lost 4 bases, leaving 12 bases of the junction unmatched. The CDR3 loop spans 18 amino acids. The CDR3 region has the DNA TGTGCCAGCAGCCCCGGGCTAGCGGGGGTGAGAAGCTCCTACGAGCAGTACTTC. Amino acid sequence: CASSPGLAGVRSSYEQYF.

This rearrangement joins TRBV24-1 to TRBJ2-7, with D possibly being TRBD1 (5 bases). Trimming took 0 bases from V and 5 from J, leaving 7 bases between them. CDR1 and CDR2 (germline): KGHDR, SFDVKD. CDR3 length equals 13 residues. CDR3 DNA: TGTGCCACCAGTGATTTGAACAGGAACGAGCAGTACTTC. Its protein is CATSDLNRNEQYF.

The rearrangement uses TRBV30 and TRBJ2-2; maybe TRBD2 (6 bases). V was trimmed by 0 bases and J by 6 bases, leaving 14 bases between them. There are 15 residues in the CDR3. CDR1 and CDR2 (germline): GTSNPN, SVGIG (reference sequence). CDR3 sequence: CAWSVFAGPAGELFF. The CDR3 region has the DNA TGTGCCTGGAGTGTATTTGCGGGGCCGGCCGGGGAGCTGTTTTTT.

The CDR3 bases are TGTGCCAGCAGCCTAGGACTAGCGGGGGGGCGTGGAGAGACCCAGTACTTC. Protein product: CASSLGLAGGRGETQYF. The chain carries TRBV4-2 and TRBJ2-5, with 15 positions matching TRBD2. Trimming removed 4 bases from V and 4 bases from J; junction bases left unmatched: 7. This CDR3 is built from 17 residues. Germline V CDR1 and CDR2: LGHNA, YNFKEQ.

J is TRBJ2-2 and V is TRBV24-1, with 9 bases lining up with TRBD1. J was trimmed by 4 bases and V by 10 bases; bases with no gene match: 6. CDR1 is KGHDR and CDR2 is SFDVKD in the germline V gene. The CDR3 has 14 amino acids. The CDR3: CATSRTGATGELFF. In nucleotides, the CDR3 is TGTGCCACAAGTAGGACAGGGGCCACCGGGGAGCTGTTTTTT.